This passage covers 28 T cell receptor beta chains from one sample sequenced in a study of tumor-infiltrating lymphocytes in primary liver carcinoma. With 500 ng total RNA as template and a constant-region primer, TCR beta cDNA was made. Slightly modified ARM-PCR with three nested multiplex PCR rounds yielded TCR beta libraries. PCR rounds one and two used TRBV1-TRBV30 forward primers with a C-beta reverse primer for 10 cycles each. TCRdb passed the multiplex PCR reads through MiXCR, listing each CDR3 protein once. This sample has approximately 190,000 distinct CDR3 sequences, with around four fifths found just once. Co-extraction yielded RNA and DNA from around 20-30 mg of unsorted bulk tissue. The material sequenced was tumor tissue from primary liver carcinoma. The receptors were sampled from a man in his forties with primary liver carcinoma and hepatitis B virus infection.

With respect to this clonotype: In this CDR3 the conserved last residue, phenylalanine or tryptophan, is missing, so a read error is likely. The limits of the CDR3 on the DNA are not certain, so only TCRdb's listed CDR3 is given. The J gene is TRBJ2-3, the V gene TRBV5-5; the D call in the table, TRBD1, was not verified against the DNA. The germline gives CDR1 SGHKS, CDR2 YYEKEE (reference sequence). Including both end residues, the CDR3 is 15 amino acids long. CDR3 residues: CASSLIRGVTDTRYY.

This clonotype was seen a single time. The junction does not match germline at one end; this may be a read error. The rearrangement uses TRBV12-3 or TRBV12-4 and TRBJ1-3, with D tentatively TRBD1 (5 bases). The CDR3 consists of 15 residues. The CDR3 reads CASSQTGTTGNTIHF. DNA for the CDR3: TGTGCCAGTAGTCAAACCGGGACGACTGGAAACACCATACATTTT.

With respect to this clonotype: One junction end does not reproduce the germline sequence, and a read error may be involved. The rearrangement joins TRBV29-1 to TRBJ2-2, with 13 bases lining up with TRBD2. Germline V gene lookup returns CDR1 SQVTM and CDR2 ANQGSEA. This CDR3 is built from 16 residues. This CDR3 reads CSVEAGTSGVTGELFF. In nucleotides, the CDR3 is TGCAGCGTTGAAGCCGGGACTAGCGGGGTAACCGGGGAGCTATTTTTT.

Details on this clonotype: An end of the junction differs from the germline gene, which may be a read error. The J gene is TRBJ1-5, the V gene TRBV5-5; D uncertain. Germline CDR1 is SGHKS and CDR2 is YYEKEE (reference sequence). This CDR3 has 14 amino acids. CDR3 in DNA: TGTGCCAGCAGCATGGGCGTTATGGATCAGCCCCATCATTTT. It is translated as CASSMGVMDQPHHF.

V and J are TRBV5-1 and TRBJ1-2; 9 bases are a match to TRBD1. After removal of 8 bases from V and 8 bases from J, the junction contained 10 bases not matched to a gene. The CDR3 runs 13 residues. Germline V gives CDR1 SGHRS, CDR2 YFSETQ. CDR3 amino acids: CASNFRQGEGYTF. The CDR3 bases are TGCGCCAGTAACTTCCGACAGGGGGAAGGCTACACCTTC.

With respect to this clonotype: The junction departs from germline at one end; a sequencing error may be responsible. The chain has TRBV29-1 and TRBJ2-5; D ambiguous. CDR1 and CDR2 from the germline V gene are SQVTM and ANQGSEA. The CDR3 runs 12 residues. The CDR3 DNA follows: TGCAGCGTTGTTGGCTCCGTGGAATCCCAGTGTTTC. Its protein product is CSVVGSVESQCF.

A remark on this clonotype: A much larger clone lies a single base off, so this may be a read error. The chain links TRBV5-1 to TRBJ2-1; 10 nucleotides agree with TRBD1. This CDR3 has 17 amino acids. Germline V gene sequence: CDR1 SGHRS, CDR2 YFSETQ. The J segment lost 7 bases and the V segment lost 4 bases, leaving 14 bases of the junction unmatched. In nucleotides, the CDR3 is TGCGCCAGCAGCAACGCCGGGACAGGGGTAGGTTGGAATGAGCAGTTCTTC. It translates to CASSNAGTGVGWNEQFF.

In the case of this clonotype: The junction and the germline gene differ at one end; a read error may be behind it. This chain links TRBV5-1 with TRBJ2-1; a possible D gene is TRBD2 (5 bases). This CDR3 has 15 residues. Per germline, CDR1 SGHRS and CDR2 YFSETQ. The CDR3 nucleotides read TGCGCCAGCAGCCGGACTTGCGGTTCCTACAATGAGCAGCTCTTC. This encodes CASSRTCGSYNEQLF. The full variable domain, with the rest looked up from reference TRBV5-1 and TRBJ2-1, is KAGVTQTPRYLIKTRGQQVTLSCSPISGHRSVSWYQQTPGQGLQFLFEYFSETQRNKGNFPGRFSGRQFSNSRSEMNVSTLELGDSALYLCASSRTCGSYNEQLFGPGTRLTVL.

Only one count was recorded for this clonotype. The CDR3 end shows no conserved phenylalanine or tryptophan, and so a read error is likely. The chain uses TRBV6-4 and TRBJ1-5, with D perhaps TRBD1 (5 bases). The germline CDR1 and CDR2 sequences are MRHNA and SNTAGT. The CDR3 loop spans 13 amino acids. The CDR3 region has the DNA TGTACCAGCAGTGAAGATAGGGGTCAGCCCCAGCATCTT. As protein: CTSSEDRGQPQHL.

This clonotype was counted only a few times. Since a much larger clone is just one base distant, this may be a read error. The V gene is TRBV5-5, the J gene TRBJ2-1, with TRBD1 matching over 11 bases. This CDR3 contains 17 residues. From germline, CDR1 is SGHKS and CDR2 YYEKEE (reference sequence). CDR3: CAGSLGEGQGAGNEQFF. The CDR3 DNA is TGTGCCGGCAGCTTGGGAGAAGGACAGGGGGCCGGGAATGAGCAGTTCTTC.

CDR3 protein: CASIPSDRVNTGELFF. The CDR3 region has the DNA TGTGCCAGTATACCGTCCGACAGGGTTAACACCGGGGAGCTGTTTTTT. The chain carries TRBV19 and TRBJ2-2, with TRBD1 matching 7 bases. Unmatched junction bases numbered 10, after V lost 7 bases and J lost 2 bases. Germline CDR1 and CDR2: LNHDA and SQIVND (reference sequence). CDR3 length equals 16 residues.

This clonotype is a singleton in its sample. The chain couples TRBV28 to TRBJ2-1; 12 bases are a match to TRBD1. CDR1 is MDHEN and CDR2 is SYDVKM in the germline V gene. The CDR3 length is 14 residues. The CDR3 nucleotides read TGTGACACATGGGGGACAGGGGGCCGCAATGAGCAGTTCTTC. It is translated as CDTWGTGGRNEQFF.

A note on this clonotype: The junction does not match germline at one end; this may be a read error. The chain combines TRBV29-1 with TRBJ2-7; 11 nucleotides agree with TRBD2. The length of the CDR3 is 14 residues. Germline values: CDR1 SQVTM, CDR2 ANQGSEA. CDR3 DNA sequence: TGCAGCGTCGGGACTAGCGGTAGGTCTGGGGAGCACTACTTC. Encoded protein: CSVGTSGRSGEHYF.

This clonotype was observed a few times. The junction departs from the called germline gene at one end, perhaps through a read error. This rearrangement joins TRBV19 to TRBJ1-5; perhaps TRBD1 as D (6 bases). The CDR3 runs to 13 residues. CDR1 is LNHDA, CDR2 SQIVND, per germline (reference sequence). DNA for the CDR3: TGTGCCAGTAGTATTGGGGGCGATCAGCCCCAACATTTT. Translating gives CASSIGGDQPQHF. Together with reference TRBV19 and TRBJ1-5, the CDR3 gives the full variable domain: DGGITQSPKYLFRKEGQNVTLSCEQNLNHDAMYWYRQDPGQGLRLIYYSQIVNDFQKGDIAEGYSVSREKKESFPLTVTSAQKNPTAFYLCASSIGGDQPQHFGDGTRLSIL.

Details on this clonotype: The junction does not match germline at one end; this may be a read error. This CDR3 reads CAWSADRRSEASF. CDR3 sequence (DNA): TGTGCCTGGAGTGCGGATAGGAGGAGTGAAGCTTCCTTT. This sequence joins TRBV30 and TRBJ1-1; D is uncertain. CDR1 is GTSNPN and CDR2 is SVGIG in the germline V gene (reference sequence). CDR3 length: 13 amino acids.

This clonotype was recorded a few times. This chain joins TRBV28 and TRBJ2-7, with a weak D call TRBD2 (6 bases). CDR3 length equals 11 residues. Germline assignment: CDR1 MDHEN and CDR2 SYDVKM. CDR3 nucleotides: TGTACTAGCAGTGCCCCGGTCGAACAGTACTTC. Residues: CTSSAPVEQYF.

As to this clonotype: Being one base from a much bigger clone, this may be a read error. V and J are TRBV7-9 and TRBJ2-7; the match to TRBD1 covers 10 bases. CDR3 size: 16 residues. CDR1 is SEHNR and CDR2 is FQNEAQ in the germline V gene (reference sequence). The CDR3 DNA reads TGTGTCAGCAGCACCTGGGGGACAGGGGCAAATTACGAGCAGTACTTC. Protein sequence: CVSSTWGTGANYEQYF.

With respect to this clonotype: The junction shows a germline mismatch at one end, possibly a read error. The gene calls are TRBV11-3 and TRBJ2-1; a possible D gene is TRBD1 (5 bases). The CDR3 has 14 amino acids. CDR1 and CDR2 from the germline V gene are SGHNT and YENEEA. CDR3 sequence reads: CAISIGVSDNEQFF. CDR3 coding DNA: TGTGCCATCAGCATAGGGGTCAGCGACAATGAGCAGTTCTTC.

In regard to this clonotype: The conserved phenylalanine or tryptophan is not found at the CDR3 terminus, so this likely reflects a read error. This sequence joins TRBV6-1 and TRBJ1-1; D remains unclear. This CDR3 comprises 14 residues. Germline lookup yields CDR1 MNHNS and CDR2 SASEGT. The CDR3 bases are TGTGCCAGCAGTGAATCTCAGGAGAACACTGGAGCTTTCTCT. This encodes CASSESQENTGAFS.

V and J are TRBV29-1 and TRBJ1-2, with a tentative D call TRBD1 (5 bases). Trimming took off 7 bases at V and 0 bases at J, with 27 bases between the two ends. The CDR3 sequence is 18 residues long. CDR1 is SQVTM, CDR2 ANQGSEA, per germline. The CDR3 region is CSAGAPAGTQVANYGYTF. The CDR3 bases are TGCAGCGCTGGGGCACCAGCGGGAACTCAAGTGGCTAACTATGGCTACACCTTC. Full variable domain (missing parts from reference TRBV29-1 and TRBJ1-2): SAVISQKPSRDICQRGTSLTIQCQVDSQVTMMFWYRQQPGQSLTLIATANQGSEATYESGFVIDKFPISRPNLTFSTLTVSNMSPEDSSIYLCSAGAPAGTQVANYGYTFGSGTRLTVV.

Remarks on this clonotype: One end of the junction fails to match germline, which may point to a read error. V is TRBV12-3 or TRBV12-4 and J is TRBJ2-1, with 7 positions matching TRBD2. The CDR3 totals 14 residues. The DNA for the CDR3 is TGTGTCAGCAGCTCCGGGACTAACGCGTTTGAGCAGTTCTTC. This codes for CVSSSGTNAFEQFF.

In regard to this clonotype: A much more abundant neighbour one base away suggests this may be a read error. The chain links TRBV30 to TRBJ2-1, with 9 nucleotides matching TRBD2. In germline, CDR1 is GTSNPN, CDR2 SVGIG (reference sequence). There are 15 residues in the CDR3. J gave up 11 bases and V 4 bases, and 15 bases lay outside the gene matches. The CDR3 sequence is CAWIEGSSGVNKQFF. In DNA form, the CDR3 reads TGTGCCTGGATTGAAGGGTCTAGCGGGGTAAATAAGCAGTTCTTC. Based on the CDR3 plus reference TRBV30 and TRBJ2-1, the full variable domain is SQTIHQWPATLVQPVGSPLSLECTVEGTSNPNLYWYRQAAGRGLQLLFYSVGIGQISSEVPQNLSASRPQDRQFILSSKKLLLSDSGFYLCAWIEGSSGVNKQFFGPGTRLTVL.

Worth noting for this clonotype: One end of the junction varies from germline; a read error may be responsible. The chain links TRBV6-6 to TRBJ2-1; 7 bases match TRBD1. There are 14 residues in the CDR3. The germline V gene has CDR1 MNHNY and CDR2 SVGAGI (reference sequence). CDR3 nucleotide sequence: TGTGCCAGCAGGAGTCCGCGACAGGGATATGAGCAGTTATTC. Amino acid sequence: CASRSPRQGYEQLF.

On this clonotype itself: Given the absence of the conserved phenylalanine or tryptophan at the CDR3 end, a read error is likely. The rearrangement uses TRBV24-1 and TRBJ1-4; 7 bases align to TRBD1. The germline CDR1 and CDR2 sequences are KGHDR and SFDVKD. With V trimmed by 4 bases and J by 7 bases, 8 bases remained unmatched. CDR3 size: 15 residues. The CDR3 nucleotides read TGTGCCACCAGTGAAGGAAGGGGGCTTGGTGAAAAACTGTTTATT. It is translated as CATSEGRGLGEKLFI.

This clonotype occurred a few times. With a much larger clone just one base away, this may be a read error. The chain joins TRBV13 to TRBJ1-3; D uncertain. Germline lookup yields CDR1 PRHDT and CDR2 FYEKMQ (reference sequence). The CDR3 is 15 residues long. The CDR3 region is CTSSLARSSGNTIYF. CDR3 coding DNA: TGTACCAGCAGCTTAGCCCGGTCGTCTGGAAACACCATATATTTT.

Worth noting for this clonotype: An end of the junction does not agree with germline; a read error may underlie this. V usage is TRBV18 and J usage is TRBJ1-2, with D possibly matching TRBD1 (6 bases). The CDR3 covers 15 residues. Germline assignment: CDR1 KGHSH and CDR2 LQKENI. The CDR3 DNA follows: TGTGTCAGCTCACTTTCTCTCAGGGGAGACTATGGCTACACCTTC. This codes for CVSSLSLRGDYGYTF.

As concerns this clonotype: The junction shows a germline mismatch at one end, possibly a read error. The chain combines TRBV29-1 with TRBJ1-1; TRBD1 is a possible D gene (5 bases). The V gene's germline CDR1 is SQVTM and CDR2 ANQGSEA. This CDR3 comprises 15 residues. The CDR3 region has the DNA TGCAACGTTTCCGCAGGGTGGGGCATGAACAGTGAAGCTTTATTT. Translating gives CNVSAGWGMNSEALF.

This clonotype was observed many times. The chain has TRBV7-8 and TRBJ2-7; D gene unclear. V was trimmed by 1 base and J by 7 bases, leaving 14 bases between them. CDR3 length: 14 amino acids. Germline CDR1 SGHVS, CDR2 FQNEAQ. For the CDR3, the DNA is TGTGCCAGCAGCTTAGTCCGACACCCCGGGGAGCAGTACTTC. Translating it yields CASSLVRHPGEQYF.